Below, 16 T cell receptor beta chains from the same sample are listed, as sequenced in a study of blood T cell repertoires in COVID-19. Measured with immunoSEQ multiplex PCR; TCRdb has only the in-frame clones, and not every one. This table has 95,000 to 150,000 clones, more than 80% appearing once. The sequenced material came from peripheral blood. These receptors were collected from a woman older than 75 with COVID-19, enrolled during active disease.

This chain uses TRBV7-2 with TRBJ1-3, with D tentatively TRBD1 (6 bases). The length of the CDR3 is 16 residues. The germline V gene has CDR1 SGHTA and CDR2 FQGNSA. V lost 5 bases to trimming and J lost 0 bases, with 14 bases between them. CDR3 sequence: CASSPRQASSGNTIYF. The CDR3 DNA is TGTGCCAGCAGCCCGAGACAGGCCTCCTCTGGAAACACCATATATTTT.

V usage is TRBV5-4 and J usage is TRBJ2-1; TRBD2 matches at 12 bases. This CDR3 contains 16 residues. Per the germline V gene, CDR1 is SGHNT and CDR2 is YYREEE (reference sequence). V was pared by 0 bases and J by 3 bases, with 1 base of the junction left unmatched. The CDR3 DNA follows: TGTGCCAGCAGCTTGGGGACTAGCGGGATCTACAATGAGCAGTTCTTC. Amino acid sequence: CASSLGTSGIYNEQFF.

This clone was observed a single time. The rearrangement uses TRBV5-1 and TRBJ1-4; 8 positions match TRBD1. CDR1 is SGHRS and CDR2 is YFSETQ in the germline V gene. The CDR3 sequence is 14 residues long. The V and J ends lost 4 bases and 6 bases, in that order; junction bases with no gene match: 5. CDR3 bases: TGCGCCAGCAGCGATGGACAGGGCCATGAAAAACTGTTTTTT. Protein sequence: CASSDGQGHEKLFF.

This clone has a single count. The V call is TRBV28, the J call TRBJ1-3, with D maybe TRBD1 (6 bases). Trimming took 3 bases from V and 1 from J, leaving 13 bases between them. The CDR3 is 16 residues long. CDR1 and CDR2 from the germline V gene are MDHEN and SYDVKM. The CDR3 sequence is CASSLPYRDSGNTIYF. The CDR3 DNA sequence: TGTGCCAGCAGTTTGCCGTACAGGGATTCTGGAAACACCATATATTTT.

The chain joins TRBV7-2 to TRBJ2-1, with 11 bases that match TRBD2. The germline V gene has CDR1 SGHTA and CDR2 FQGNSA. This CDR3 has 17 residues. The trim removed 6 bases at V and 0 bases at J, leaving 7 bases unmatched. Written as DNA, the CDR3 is TGTGCCAGCAGGCTGGGACTAGCGGAGAGCTCCTACAATGAGCAGTTCTTC. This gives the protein CASRLGLAESSYNEQFF.

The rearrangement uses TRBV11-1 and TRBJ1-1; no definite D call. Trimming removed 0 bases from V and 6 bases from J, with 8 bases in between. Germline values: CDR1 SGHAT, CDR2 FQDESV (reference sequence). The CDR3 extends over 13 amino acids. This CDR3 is CASSLAPGSEAFF. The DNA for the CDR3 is TGTGCCAGCAGCTTAGCTCCGGGGTCTGAAGCTTTCTTT.

CDR3 sequence: CASSWQGNEQFF. For the CDR3, the DNA is TGCGCCAGCAGCTGGCAGGGCAATGAGCAGTTCTTC. The V and J genes are TRBV5-1 and TRBJ2-1; TRBD1 might be the D (5 bases). The CDR3 runs 12 residues. V dropped 3 bases and J dropped 6 bases, with 7 bases sitting between them. CDR1 and CDR2 from the germline V gene are SGHRS and YFSETQ.

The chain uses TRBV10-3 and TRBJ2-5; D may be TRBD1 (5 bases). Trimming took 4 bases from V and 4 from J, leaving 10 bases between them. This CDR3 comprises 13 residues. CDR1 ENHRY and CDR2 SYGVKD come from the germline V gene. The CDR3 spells CAISGQSLETQYF. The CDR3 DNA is TGTGCCATCAGTGGACAGTCATTAGAGACCCAGTACTTC.

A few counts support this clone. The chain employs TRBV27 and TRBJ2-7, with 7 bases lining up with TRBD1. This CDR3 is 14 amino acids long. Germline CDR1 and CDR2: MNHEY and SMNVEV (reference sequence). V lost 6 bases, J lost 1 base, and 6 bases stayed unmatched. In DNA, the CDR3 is TGTGCCAGCAGCCACAAGGACAGGTCCTACGAGCAGTACTTC. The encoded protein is CASSHKDRSYEQYF.

The CDR3 here is CASLRGGGNTIYF. CDR3 sequence (DNA): TGCGCCAGCCTTCGGGGGGGAGGAAACACCATATATTTT. V gene TRBV10-1 combines with J gene TRBJ1-3; a weak D match, TRBD1 (5 bases). Per the germline V gene, CDR1 is WNHNN and CDR2 is SYGVQD (reference sequence). This CDR3 is built from 13 residues. Trimming cost V 8 bases and J 4 bases, with 12 bases left between them.

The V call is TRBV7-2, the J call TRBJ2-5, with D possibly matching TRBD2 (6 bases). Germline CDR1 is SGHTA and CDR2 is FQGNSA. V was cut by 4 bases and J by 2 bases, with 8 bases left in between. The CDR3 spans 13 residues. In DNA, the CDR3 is TGTGCCAGCAGCTCGGGAGAACAAGAGACCCAGTACTTC. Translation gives CASSSGEQETQYF.

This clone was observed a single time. CDR3 loop: CATSDTGQGRSYEQYF. Here the CDR3 DNA reads TGTGCCACCAGTGATACTGGACAGGGCCGTTCCTACGAGCAGTACTTC. This chain connects TRBV24-1 to TRBJ2-7, with 8 bases that match TRBD1. Germline V gene data show CDR1 as KGHDR and CDR2 as SFDVKD. This CDR3 has 16 residues. V dropped 3 bases and J dropped 1; count of bases not matched to a gene: 7.

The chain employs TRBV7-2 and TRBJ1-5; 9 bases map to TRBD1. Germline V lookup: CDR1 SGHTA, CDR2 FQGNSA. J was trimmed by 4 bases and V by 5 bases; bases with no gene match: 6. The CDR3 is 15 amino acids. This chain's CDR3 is CASSGDRGRNQPQHF. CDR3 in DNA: TGTGCCAGCAGCGGTGACAGGGGGAGGAATCAGCCCCAGCATTTT.

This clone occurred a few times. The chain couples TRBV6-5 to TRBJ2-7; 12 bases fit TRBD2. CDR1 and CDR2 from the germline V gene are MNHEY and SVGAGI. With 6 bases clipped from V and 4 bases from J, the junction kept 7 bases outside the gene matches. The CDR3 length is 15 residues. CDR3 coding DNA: TGTGCCAGCAGCAGACTAGCGGGAGATCGGTACGAGCAGTACTTC. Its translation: CASSRLAGDRYEQYF.

The CDR3 reads CASSSSGGETQYF. CDR3 nucleotides: TGTGCCAGCAGCTCCTCAGGAGGAGAGACCCAGTACTTC. This chain joins TRBV7-9 and TRBJ2-5, with D perhaps matching TRBD2 (5 bases). Trimming took off 4 bases at V and 4 bases at J, with 10 bases between the two ends. CDR3 size: 13 residues. The germline CDR1 and CDR2 sequences are SEHNR and FQNEAQ (reference sequence).

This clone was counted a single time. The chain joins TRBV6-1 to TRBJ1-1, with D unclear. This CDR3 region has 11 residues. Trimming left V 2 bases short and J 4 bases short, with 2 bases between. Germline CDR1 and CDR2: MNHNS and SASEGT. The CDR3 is CASSELTEAFF. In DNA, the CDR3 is TGTGCCAGCAGTGAACTCACTGAAGCTTTCTTT.